This is a list of T cell receptor beta chains from one sample in a study of T cell responses to AZD1222 COVID-19 vaccine. Produced via immunoSEQ multiplex PCR; TCRdb's table is partial and in-frame only. The sample has 130,000 or so clones, about 82% seen once. The specimen comprised peripheral blood, sampled on day 0 of AZD1222 vaccination. Every receptor here comes from an adult in good health. Each CDR3 is given with its conserved first and last residue. Fields, in order: V gene, J gene, CDR3 length, CDR3 protein.

v_gene: TRBV12-3/TRBV12-4; j_gene: TRBJ1-6; len: 12; CDR3aa: CASSLEGVALHF
v_gene: TRBV7-8; j_gene: TRBJ2-7; len: 15; CDR3aa: CASSHLRGDSYEQYF
v_gene: TRBV7-8; j_gene: TRBJ2-1; len: 18; CDR3aa: CASDEKIRSGLVSREQFF
v_gene: TRBV19; j_gene: TRBJ2-7; len: 14; CDR3aa: CASSTRQGVHEQYF
v_gene: TRBV6-4; j_gene: TRBJ2-3; len: 15; CDR3aa: CASSVGRSSTDTQYF
v_gene: TRBV6-1; j_gene: TRBJ1-4; len: 15; CDR3aa: CASSELLGVSEKLFF
v_gene: TRBV7-8; j_gene: TRBJ2-2; len: 16; CDR3aa: CASSSGRQANTGELFF
v_gene: TRBV2; j_gene: TRBJ1-6; len: 9; CDR3aa: CATIEPLHF
v_gene: TRBV7-9; j_gene: TRBJ2-7; len: 13; CDR3aa: CASSLAELYEQYF
v_gene: TRBV7-3; j_gene: TRBJ2-7; len: 13; CDR3aa: CASSPAGGYEQYF
v_gene: TRBV5-1; j_gene: TRBJ1-1; len: 17; CDR3aa: CASSPDRTGSGNTEAFF
v_gene: TRBV7-9; j_gene: TRBJ1-1; len: 14; CDR3aa: CASSLGAGVTEAFF
v_gene: TRBV6-5; j_gene: TRBJ1-2; len: 13; CDR3aa: CASRGRENYGYTF
v_gene: TRBV27; j_gene: TRBJ2-2; len: 15; CDR3aa: CASREHRGNTGELFF
v_gene: TRBV19; j_gene: TRBJ2-2; len: 16; CDR3aa: CASRYPGQGRTGELFF
v_gene: TRBV6-5; j_gene: TRBJ2-3; len: 14; CDR3aa: CASSSSWGTDTQYF
v_gene: TRBV5-8; j_gene: TRBJ2-1; len: 16; CDR3aa: CASSQGFESSYNEQFF
v_gene: TRBV7-7; j_gene: TRBJ2-5; len: 13; CDR3aa: CASSLIPSETQYF
v_gene: TRBV4-1; j_gene: TRBJ2-7; len: 15; CDR3aa: CASSQDPGTAYEQYF
v_gene: TRBV24-1; j_gene: TRBJ1-4; len: 13; CDR3aa: CATSDPFGGKLFF
v_gene: TRBV18; j_gene: TRBJ2-5; len: 14; CDR3aa: CASSPWTGGETQYF
v_gene: TRBV24-1; j_gene: TRBJ2-2; len: 17; CDR3aa: CATSDASGGSSTGELFF
v_gene: TRBV18; j_gene: TRBJ2-5; len: 14; CDR3aa: CASSFGGGAETQYF
v_gene: TRBV9; j_gene: TRBJ1-3; len: 17; CDR3aa: CASSVAPVEGVGNTIYF
v_gene: TRBV30; j_gene: TRBJ1-3; len: 11; CDR3aa: CAWSFLDTIYF
v_gene: TRBV20-1; j_gene: TRBJ1-5; len: 18; CDR3aa: CSASLPGGALLSNQPQHF
v_gene: TRBV7-2; j_gene: TRBJ2-2; len: 15; CDR3aa: CASSLLAGDTGELFF
v_gene: TRBV29-1; j_gene: TRBJ1-2; len: 13; CDR3aa: CSVPGQGAEGYTF
v_gene: TRBV5-1; j_gene: TRBJ1-3; len: 17; CDR3aa: CASSQNSQRSSGNTIYF
v_gene: TRBV19; j_gene: TRBJ1-5; len: 13; CDR3aa: CASLAGGNQPQHF
v_gene: TRBV13; j_gene: TRBJ1-2; len: 14; CDR3aa: CASSLGGRGGGYTF
v_gene: TRBV7-8; j_gene: TRBJ1-5; len: 13; CDR3aa: CASSLQGARPQHF
v_gene: TRBV12-2; j_gene: TRBJ2-7; len: 16; CDR3aa: CASRLGVRLYSYEQYF
v_gene: TRBV6-5; j_gene: TRBJ1-4; len: 14; CDR3aa: CASTPDSQPEKLFF
v_gene: TRBV23-1; j_gene: TRBJ1-2; len: 17; CDR3aa: CASSQLAFTADLYGYTF
v_gene: TRBV5-1; j_gene: TRBJ2-3; len: 14; CDR3aa: CASKKQGSTDTQYF
v_gene: TRBV30; j_gene: TRBJ2-5; len: 13; CDR3aa: CAWSETGWETQYF
v_gene: TRBV28; j_gene: TRBJ1-6; len: 14; CDR3aa: CASSPGQGGSPLHF
v_gene: TRBV4-3; j_gene: TRBJ1-2; len: 15; CDR3aa: CASSQDGQGGRGYTF
v_gene: TRBV7-2; j_gene: TRBJ1-5; len: 14; CDR3aa: CASNPQASNQPQHF
v_gene: TRBV6-6; j_gene: TRBJ1-1; len: 16; CDR3aa: CASSYIKGQGNTEAFF
v_gene: TRBV7-9; j_gene: TRBJ1-2; len: 15; CDR3aa: CASSLGTDYNYGYTF
v_gene: TRBV7-9; j_gene: TRBJ1-1; len: 12; CDR3aa: CASRSDRPEAFF